The 30 T cell receptor beta chains below were found in one sample sequenced in a study of T cell changes during pregnancy in multiple sclerosis. The repertoire was sequenced with immunoSEQ multiplex PCR; TCRdb's copy has only in-frame clones and lacks some. The table has tens of thousands of clones, around nine tenths seen once. Here the sequenced sample was peripheral blood, taken after pregnancy. The source is a female donor with multiple sclerosis, enrolled in a pregnancy study.

A word on this clone: Likely a read error: the CDR3 ends without its conserved phenylalanine or tryptophan. The V gene is TRBV2, the J gene TRBJ2-7; no firm D call. Germline V lookup: CDR1 SNHLY, CDR2 FYNNEI. Trimming cost V 4 bases and J 2 bases, with 6 bases left between them. This CDR3 spans 12 amino acids. The CDR3 coding sequence is TGTGCCAGCAGTGTTAGCACCTACGAGCAGTACCTC. This encodes CASSVSTYEQYL.

This sequence joins TRBV21-1 and TRBJ2-7; the DNA was not used to check the table's D call, TRBD2. TRBV21-1 counts as a pseudogene. This CDR3 is 15 amino acids long. CDR3 protein: CASSSPGLARHEQYF. CDR3 in DNA: TGTGCCAGCAGCTCCCCGGGACTAGCGCGCCACGAGCAGTACTTC.

V usage is TRBV28 and J usage is TRBJ1-2, with 7 bases that match TRBD1. Unmatched junction bases numbered 13, after V lost 8 bases and J lost 4 bases. This CDR3 has 15 residues. Germline V gene sequence: CDR1 MDHEN, CDR2 SYDVKM. The CDR3 spells CASRPSTGRGYGYTF. DNA of the CDR3: TGTGCCAGCCGTCCTTCGACAGGGCGGGGCTATGGCTACACCTTC.

The chain recombines TRBV5-8 with TRBJ1-2; 7 bases map to TRBD1. The CDR3 contains 12 residues. Germline CDR1 SGHTS, CDR2 YDEGEE. V shed 4 bases, J shed 4 bases, and the junction held 1 base outside the gene matches. CDR3 nucleotides: TGTGCCAGCAGCCGGACAGGCTATGGCTACACCTTC. It encodes CASSRTGYGYTF. The full variable domain, rest sourced from reference TRBV5-8 and TRBJ1-2, is EAGVTQSPTHLIKTRGQQATLRCSPISGHTSVYWYQQALGLGLQFLLWYDEGEERNRGNFPPRFSGRQFPNYSSELNVNALELEDSALYLCASSRTGYGYTFGSGTRLTVV.

The rearrangement joins TRBV5-4 to TRBJ2-7; D uncertain. The CDR3 consists of 14 residues. From germline, CDR1 is SGHNT and CDR2 YYREEE (reference sequence). The V gene lost 2 bases and the J gene lost 0 bases, with 9 bases spanning the gap. The CDR3 loop reads CASSFGATSYEQYF. For the CDR3, the DNA is TGTGCCAGCAGCTTCGGAGCGACCTCCTACGAGCAGTACTTC.

The chain carries TRBV19 and TRBJ2-7; TRBD1 matches 9 bases. In germline, CDR1 is LNHDA, CDR2 SQIVND (reference sequence). The CDR3 extends over 16 amino acids. The V gene end was trimmed by 0 bases and the J gene end by 5 bases; junction bases not matched to a gene: 8. CDR3 bases: TGTGCCAGTAGTATAGATATGAGACAGGGGGTGAACGAGCAGTACTTC. It encodes CASSIDMRQGVNEQYF. Full variable domain (remainder filled in from reference TRBV19 and TRBJ2-7): DGGITQSPKYLFRKEGQNVTLSCEQNLNHDAMYWYRQDPGQGLRLIYYSQIVNDFQKGDIAEGYSVSREKKESFPLTVTSAQKNPTAFYLCASSIDMRQGVNEQYFGPGTRLTVT.

The chain carries TRBV7-2 and TRBJ1-1; 9 nucleotides align to TRBD1. Per germline, CDR1 SGHTA and CDR2 FQGNSA. Germline trimming cut 4 bases from V and 1 base from J; bases unmatched to any gene: 4. The CDR3 totals 15 residues. CDR3 DNA: TGTGCCAGCAGCTCCCAGACAGGGGGGAACACTGAAGCTTTCTTT. Translation: CASSSQTGGNTEAFF.

CDR3 sequence: CASSAGLGTANSPLHF. CDR3 nucleotides: TGTGCCAGCAGCGCAGGGTTGGGGACAGCGAATTCACCCCTCCACTTT. This chain uses TRBV9 with TRBJ1-6; TRBD1 matches 7 bases. The CDR3 covers 16 residues. Germline V gene data show CDR1 as SGDLS and CDR2 as YYNGEE. The V segment lost 3 bases and the J segment 7 bases; nucleotides outside the gene matches: 10.

This chain joins TRBV29-1 and TRBJ2-7; 10 nucleotides align to TRBD1. Germline lookup yields CDR1 SQVTM and CDR2 ANQGSEA. The V segment lost 3 bases and the J segment 3 bases; nucleotides outside the gene matches: 5. The CDR3 consists of 14 residues. As DNA, the CDR3 is TGCAGCGTTGACCTGGGACAGGGGTTCTACGAGCAGTACTTC. Protein product: CSVDLGQGFYEQYF.

The chain combines TRBV6-5 with TRBJ2-7; tentatively, D is TRBD1 (6 bases). This CDR3 has 15 residues. The V gene lost 2 bases and the J gene lost 2 bases, with 13 bases spanning the gap. Germline CDR1 MNHEY, CDR2 SVGAGI. This CDR3 is CASSYGTTGPYEQYF. The CDR3 region has the DNA TGTGCCAGCAGTTACGGGACGACAGGTCCCTACGAGCAGTACTTC.

This clone has a handful of counts. V gene TRBV30 combines with J gene TRBJ1-1; D remains ambiguous. V shed 0 bases and J shed 3 bases, with 8 bases lying between them. This CDR3 is 13 amino acids long. The germline CDR1 and CDR2 sequences are GTSNPN and SVGIG (reference sequence). CDR3 coding DNA: TGTGCCTGGAGTGTAGAGGTCCACACTGAAGCTTTCTTT. This sequence encodes CAWSVEVHTEAFF.

This chain uses TRBV7-6 with TRBJ2-5; D unclear. Germline V CDR1 and CDR2: SGHVS, FNYEAQ. The V end was cut by 3 bases, the J end by 1 base, with 3 bases between. The CDR3 has 12 residues. CDR3 residues: CASSFGQETQYF. The CDR3 coding sequence is TGTGCCAGCAGCTTCGGCCAAGAGACCCAGTACTTC.

The chain is built from TRBV6-6 and TRBJ2-1; a possible D gene is TRBD2 (6 bases). From germline, CDR1 is MNHNY and CDR2 SVGAGI (reference sequence). The CDR3 consists of 15 residues. V was pared by 7 bases and J by 0 bases, with 13 bases between. The CDR3 DNA sequence: TGTGCCAGCATAGGGTGGGGACTCTCCTACAATGAGCAGTTCTTC. Translated: CASIGWGLSYNEQFF.

The V call is TRBV30, the J call TRBJ1-2; 8 bases agree with TRBD1. CDR3 size: 16 residues. Germline-derived CDR1 and CDR2 are GTSNPN and SVGIG (reference sequence). V gave up 3 bases and J gave up 4 bases; unmatched junction bases: 13. For the CDR3, the DNA is TGTGCCTGGAGCCGATACTCCAGGGGGCGCACCTATGGCTACACCTTC. Residues: CAWSRYSRGRTYGYTF.

The V gene is TRBV5-1, the J gene TRBJ1-6; the D gene is possibly TRBD1 (6 bases). The V gene lost 0 bases and the J gene lost 14 bases, with 15 bases spanning the gap. Germline CDR1 SGHRS, CDR2 YFSETQ. The CDR3 loop spans 14 amino acids. The DNA for the CDR3 is TGCGCCAGCAGCTTGGGGGGGCCCGGGGGGGCCCTCCACTTT. Residues: CASSLGGPGGALHF.

The V call is TRBV7-2, the J call TRBJ2-2, with unresolved D. V dropped 4 bases and J dropped 2 bases, with 8 bases sitting between them. Per the germline V gene, CDR1 is SGHTA and CDR2 is FQGNSA. The CDR3 consists of 14 residues. CDR3 nucleotide sequence: TGTGCCAGCAGCTCCCCCTTCAACACCGGGGAGCTGTTTTTT. This codes for CASSSPFNTGELFF.

This clone turned up a few times. The genes are TRBV6-1 and TRBJ2-2; D gene unclear. Germline lookup yields CDR1 MNHNS and CDR2 SASEGT. Trimming left V 4 bases short and J 5 bases short, with 20 bases between. The CDR3 sequence is 17 residues long. The CDR3 DNA reads TGTGCCAGCAGTGCACCGATCCAAACAACCTCGACCGGGGAGCTGTTTTTT. Translating gives CASSAPIQTTSTGELFF.

The chain couples TRBV29-1 to TRBJ2-3, with 9 bases that match TRBD1. Germline V gene lookup returns CDR1 SQVTM and CDR2 ANQGSEA. V shed 7 bases and J 4 bases; nucleotides not matched to a gene: 9. This CDR3 comprises 14 residues. In DNA, the CDR3 is TGCAGCGCACGGGACAGGGAATTTTCAGATACGCAGTATTTT. Its protein product is CSARDREFSDTQYF.

The chain uses TRBV28 and TRBJ2-5, with D possibly matching TRBD2 (6 bases). The CDR3 loop spans 14 amino acids. Germline V gene data show CDR1 as MDHEN and CDR2 as SYDVKM. V was cut by 9 bases and J by 1 base, with 15 bases left in between. Written as DNA, the CDR3 is TGTGCCAGTCAGGAGGGCGGAGCCCAAGAGACCCAGTACTTC. Translated: CASQEGGAQETQYF.

The chain has TRBV2 and TRBJ2-3, with D possibly being TRBD2 (6 bases). The CDR3 spans 12 residues. Germline V gene lookup returns CDR1 SNHLY and CDR2 FYNNEI. The ends were cut back, 3 bases at V and 8 bases at J, with 9 bases in the middle. CDR3 bases: TGTGCCAGCAGTGAGGCGGGGATTACGCAGTATTTT. The encoded protein is CASSEAGITQYF.

The chain carries TRBV19 and TRBJ1-1; D perhaps matches TRBD1 (5 bases). Germline CDR1 LNHDA, CDR2 SQIVND (reference sequence). The germline V and J ends were trimmed by 7 bases and 11 bases, with 17 bases remaining between them. This CDR3 has 12 residues. The CDR3 coding sequence is TGTGCCAGTACCCATGTGGGGCAACGGGCTTTCTTT. It encodes CASTHVGQRAFF.

The chain joins TRBV7-9 to TRBJ2-3, with a possible D match to TRBD1 (5 bases). CDR3 length equals 15 residues. Germline values: CDR1 SEHNR, CDR2 FQNEAQ (reference sequence). Trimming left V 1 base short and J 3 bases short, with 11 bases between. CDR3 region: CASSLEGRGTDTQYF. CDR3 coding DNA: TGTGCCAGCAGCTTAGAGGGTAGGGGTACAGATACGCAGTATTTT. Full variable domain (remainder filled in from reference TRBV7-9 and TRBJ2-3): DTGVSQNPRHKITKRGQNVTFRCDPISEHNRLYWYRQTLGQGPEFLTYFQNEAQLEKSRLLSDRFSAERPKGSFSTLEIQRTEQGDSAMYLCASSLEGRGTDTQYFGPGTRLTVL.

V and J are TRBV7-8 and TRBJ2-7, with 10 nucleotides matching TRBD2. The V gene end was trimmed by 4 bases and the J gene end by 2 bases; junction bases not matched to a gene: 5. Per the germline V gene, CDR1 is SGHVS and CDR2 is FQNEAQ. The CDR3 has 15 residues. CDR3 bases: TGTGCCAGCAGCTCTACTCTAGCGGGGGCCTACGAGCAGTACTTC. This encodes CASSSTLAGAYEQYF.

V is TRBV19 and J is TRBJ1-6, with 8 bases matching TRBD1. Germline trimming cut 8 bases from V and 6 bases from J; bases unmatched to any gene: 3. The CDR3 contains 13 residues. Germline CDR1 and CDR2: LNHDA and SQIVND (reference sequence). CDR3 sequence (DNA): TGTGCCAGTTTGGACAGGGTTAATTCACCCCTCCACTTT. As protein: CASLDRVNSPLHF.

This rearrangement joins TRBV28 to TRBJ1-3; D is undetermined. Germline CDR1 reads MDHEN; CDR2 reads SYDVKM. The CDR3 loop spans 13 amino acids. Trimming took off 8 bases at V and 1 base at J, with 9 bases between the two ends. The CDR3 is CASLRVSGNTIYF. CDR3 nucleotides: TGTGCCAGCCTGCGGGTTTCTGGAAACACCATATATTTT.

The chain has TRBV7-9 and TRBJ2-3; D is perhaps TRBD2 (7 bases). Trimming cost V 5 bases and J 4 bases, with 13 bases left between them. The CDR3 covers 14 residues. The germline V gene has CDR1 SEHNR and CDR2 FQNEAQ (reference sequence). CDR3 nucleotides: TGTGCCAGCAGCCGCCCGCGGGGGCCAGATACGCAGTATTTT. Amino acid sequence: CASSRPRGPDTQYF.

V and J are TRBV4-2 and TRBJ2-3, with TRBD2 identical over 9 bases. The J segment lost 0 bases and the V segment lost 2 bases, leaving 18 bases of the junction unmatched. Germline CDR1 reads LGHNA; CDR2 reads YNFKEQ. The CDR3 consists of 21 residues. This CDR3 is CASSQITGGGAPPYSTDTQYF. The DNA of the CDR3 is TGTGCCAGCAGCCAAATTACTGGCGGGGGGGCTCCACCCTATAGCACAGATACGCAGTATTTT.

This clone was detected only a few times. The chain joins TRBV29-1 to TRBJ1-1; 9 bases are shared with TRBD1. After removal of 4 bases from V and 0 bases from J, the junction contained 6 bases not matched to a gene. The CDR3 extends over 15 amino acids. Germline V gene lookup returns CDR1 SQVTM and CDR2 ANQGSEA. The CDR3 nucleotides are TGCAGCGTTGCCCCGGGACAGGGAATGAACACTGAAGCTTTCTTT. Translating gives CSVAPGQGMNTEAFF. The full variable domain, with the rest looked up from reference TRBV29-1 and TRBJ1-1, is SAVISQKPSRDICQRGTSLTIQCQVDSQVTMMFWYRQQPGQSLTLIATANQGSEATYESGFVIDKFPISRPNLTFSTLTVSNMSPEDSSIYLCSVAPGQGMNTEAFFGQGTRLTVV.

The chain joins TRBV7-2 to TRBJ2-2, with 15 bases fitting TRBD2. After removal of 5 bases from V and 3 bases from J, the junction contained 7 bases not matched to a gene. Germline assignment: CDR1 SGHTA and CDR2 FQGNSA. There are 18 residues in the CDR3. Here the CDR3 DNA reads TGTGCCAGCAGCGTGGGACTAGCGGGGGGCCGGGACACCGGGGAGCTGTTTTTT. It is translated as CASSVGLAGGRDTGELFF.

J is TRBJ1-5 and V is TRBV7-2; D perhaps matches TRBD1 (5 bases). This CDR3 contains 16 residues. The germline V gene has CDR1 SGHTA and CDR2 FQGNSA. Between the trimmed V and J ends, which lost 5 bases and 4 bases, there was a span of 18 bases. In nucleotides, the CDR3 is TGTGCCAGCAGCCAAGCAGCCATCCAGGGAAATCAGCCCCAGCATTTT. Translation: CASSQAAIQGNQPQHF.